This is a list of T cell receptor beta chains from one sample in a study of CD8 T cells in ankylosing spondylitis. TCRdb fed the 5' RACE reads into MiXCR, producing one record per CDR3 protein. The repertoire holds around 890,000 distinct CDR3 sequences, 12% seen once, with just over 0.5% in the top ten. Source material: blood, either unsorted or a sorted T cell fraction (not recorded which). The receptors were sampled from a male donor with ankylosing spondylitis. The CDR3 runs from the conserved cysteine through the conserved F or W. Each record gives: J gene, V gene, clone size, CDR3 protein. Expanded clones get a size class; other rows say once, few or many, or leave the size out.

TRBJ2-2	TRBV28	few	CASGSIGAGAGELFF
TRBJ2-2	TRBV7-2	-	CASFSGSPGELFF
TRBJ1-5	TRBV29-1	-	CSASLGQGMPQHF
TRBJ2-1	TRBV4-2	few	CASSQQDRTYNEQFF
TRBJ1-5	TRBV6-1	-	CASRGEPNPLQPQHF
TRBJ2-1	TRBV5-1	-	CASTLAGEGGEQFF
TRBJ2-7	TRBV7-8	few	CASSARDRSEQYF
TRBJ2-2	TRBV5-1	-	CASRSTSGGTGELFF
TRBJ2-3	TRBV29-1	many	CSVDSGGDTQYF
TRBJ1-1	TRBV6-2/TRBV6-3	-	CASSPQVYTEAFF
TRBJ2-1	TRBV12-5	few	CASGLGGGGADEQFF
TRBJ2-1	TRBV30	-	CAWSIGNDREQFF
TRBJ2-2	TRBV29-1	many	CSVRLTGTGELFF
TRBJ1-1	TRBV7-6	many	CASSLDSRTEAFF
TRBJ1-1	TRBV6-1	-	CATSMGVDTEAFF
TRBJ2-1	TRBV5-1	-	CASSRQPSYNEQFF
TRBJ2-1	TRBV7-2	many	CASSLQRGRNEQFF